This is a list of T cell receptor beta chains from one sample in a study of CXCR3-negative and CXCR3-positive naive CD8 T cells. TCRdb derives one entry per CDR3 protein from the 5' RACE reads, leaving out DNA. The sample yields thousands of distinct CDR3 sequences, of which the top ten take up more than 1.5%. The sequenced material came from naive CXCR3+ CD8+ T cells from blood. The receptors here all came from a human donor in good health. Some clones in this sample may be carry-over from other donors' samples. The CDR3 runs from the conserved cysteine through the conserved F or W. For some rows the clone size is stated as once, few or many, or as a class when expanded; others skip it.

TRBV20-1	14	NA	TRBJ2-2	CSARDRLTTGELFF
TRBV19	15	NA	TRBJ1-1	CASRELLGGNTEAFF
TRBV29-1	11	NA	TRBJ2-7	CSVGDANEQYF
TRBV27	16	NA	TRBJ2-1	CASSLSSGEVYNEQFF
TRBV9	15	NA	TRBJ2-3	CASSVDGSSTDTQYF
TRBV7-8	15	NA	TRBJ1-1	CASSLGRVANTEAFF
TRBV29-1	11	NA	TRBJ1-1	CSVPGATEAFF
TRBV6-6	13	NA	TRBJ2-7	CASARDRAYEQYF
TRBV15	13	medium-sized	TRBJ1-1	CATSRQVNTEAFF
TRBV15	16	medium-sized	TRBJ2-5	CATSSLGPHNQETQYF
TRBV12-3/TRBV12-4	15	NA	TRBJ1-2	CASSFAQGADYGYTF
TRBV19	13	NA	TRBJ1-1	CASSIAGMAEAFF
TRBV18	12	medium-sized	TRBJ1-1	CASSPANTEAFF
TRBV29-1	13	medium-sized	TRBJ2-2	CSVEDPETGELFF
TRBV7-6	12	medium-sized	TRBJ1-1	CASSPQNTEAFF
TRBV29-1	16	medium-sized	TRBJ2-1	CSVEDRDSGRADEQFF
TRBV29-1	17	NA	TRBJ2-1	CSVEGVSGRASYNEQFF
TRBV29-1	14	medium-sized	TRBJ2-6	CSVEEDAGANVLTF
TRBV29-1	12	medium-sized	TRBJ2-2	CSVVEGTGELFF
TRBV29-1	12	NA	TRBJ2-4	CSVRGARNIQYF
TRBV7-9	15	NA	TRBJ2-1	CASSLSRGGNVEQFF
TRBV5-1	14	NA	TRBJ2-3	CASCQGTGEDTQYF
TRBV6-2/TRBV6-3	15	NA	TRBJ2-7	CASSYSLQDFYEQYF
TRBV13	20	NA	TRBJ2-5	CASSFIGLAGAGTVEETQYF
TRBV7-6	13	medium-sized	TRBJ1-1	CASSFRRGDEAFF
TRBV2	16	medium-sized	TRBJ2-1	CASSEVPGVMYNEQFF
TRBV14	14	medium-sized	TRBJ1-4	CASSQDSFNEKLFF
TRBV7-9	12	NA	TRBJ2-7	CASRRQGDEQYF
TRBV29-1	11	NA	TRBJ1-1	CSVDWNTEAFF
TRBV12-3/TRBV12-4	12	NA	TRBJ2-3	CASRGSTDTQYF
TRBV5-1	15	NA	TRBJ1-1	CASSSGQGRNTEAFF
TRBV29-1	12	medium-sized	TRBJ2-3	CSVRIGGDTQYF
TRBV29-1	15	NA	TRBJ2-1	CSVVGRASSYNEQFF
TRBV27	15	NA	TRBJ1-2	CASSLNSADYYGYTF
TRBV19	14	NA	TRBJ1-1	CASSIGAVVSEAFF
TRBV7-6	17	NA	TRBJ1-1	CASSPGRGGGFNTEAFF
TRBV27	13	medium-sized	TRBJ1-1	CASSFGGSLEAFF
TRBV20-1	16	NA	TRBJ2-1	CSASSYDNLSYNEQFF
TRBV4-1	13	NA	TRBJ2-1	CASSLTEGGEQFF
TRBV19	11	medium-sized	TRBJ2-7	CASSVGGEQYF
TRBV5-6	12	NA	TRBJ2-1	CASSLGTGEQFF
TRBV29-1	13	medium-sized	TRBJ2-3	CSVDQSGSDTQYF